This TCR beta chain was recorded in a study of shared clonotypes between healthy human individuals. The study's findings and limits: Researchers found naive subsets generally carried larger estimated richness than memory subsets. Among donors, clonotype sharing was expected to be affected by sequencing depth.

Comment on this clone: Its antigen remains unknown.

Germline V lookup: CDR1 SGHVS, CDR2 FNYEAQ. CDR3 length: 15 residues. The germline V and J ends were trimmed by 7 bases and 1 base, with 13 bases remaining between them. Positive CCR7 selection of CD45RO-negative cells yielded the naive CD8 cells, and terminally differentiated effector memory CD45RA+ cells were excluded. The donors, healthy adults who were HIV-negative, had experienced no recent acute infections or vaccinations. Deep level was the assay's run setting. Some clones are missing from TCRdb's copy, which holds only in-frame ones; the method was immunoSEQ multiplex PCR. The table shows under 1 million clones, with 90% to 97% occurring only once.

This clonotype was obtained from a man aged 25-45 years in good health. The specimen was naive CD8+ T cells sorted from blood. The rearrangement uses TRBV7-6 and TRBJ2-2; the D gene is possibly TRBD2 (5 bases). CDR3 nucleotide sequence: TGTGCCAGCACCCTGGACTGGGGGAACACCGGGGAGCTGTTTTTT. Translated, it gives CASTLDWGNTGELFF.